This T cell receptor (beta chain) was recovered during a study of T-cell reconstitution after alpha-beta-depleted transplantation in children. The study, taken as a whole, reports: There were some patients whose high TCRbeta diversity at day 60 came from surviving recipient T cells and thymic progenitors. Reportedly, roughly two months post-transplant, alpha-beta T cells arose from several hundred expanded graft clones. Diversity and T-cell counts at one year after transplant derived mostly from new T cells.

This clonotype was found many times. The antigen is undetermined. Preparation of the TCRbeta library used unique molecular identifiers. TCRdb reprocessed the PCR reads via MiXCR and lists one record per CDR3 protein. Of a few hundred thousand distinct CDR3 sequences in the sample, approximately 7% are singletons; the top ten hold roughly 6%. The clonotype comes from a boy younger than 10 with acute lymphoblastic leukemia, due to receive a stem cell transplant. The sequences come from PBMCs, collected before TCRalphabeta/CD19-depleted stem cell transplant.

The chain's CDR3 is CASSQTHNNQPQHF. The CDR3 DNA sequence: TGTGCCAGCAGTCAGACACATAATAATCAGCCCCAGCATTTT. The gene calls are TRBV28 and TRBJ1-5; D is uncertain. CDR1 and CDR2 from the germline V gene are MDHEN and SYDVKM. V lost 5 bases and J lost 4, with 12 bases in between. This CDR3 comprises 14 residues.